These T cell receptor beta chains were read from a single sample in a study of blood T cell repertoires in COVID-19. Clones were read by immunoSEQ multiplex PCR, and TCRdb kept only the in-frame ones, dropping some. The sample contains more than 150,000 clones, about four fifths of which appear only once. The specimen sequenced was peripheral blood. The receptor set was obtained from a man aged 65 to 79 who had recovered from COVID-19. Both conserved end residues are part of each CDR3. D genes are given only for firm matches. Expanded clones get a size class; other rows say once, few or many, or leave the size out.

v_call: TRBV4-1; j_call: TRBJ1-1; d_call: -; clone_size: once; cdr3_nt: TGCGCCAGCAGCCAGGTAACAAGAATTGAAGCTTTCTTT; cdr3_aa: CASSQVTRIEAFF
v_call: TRBV10-3; j_call: TRBJ2-1; d_call: -; clone_size: once; cdr3_nt: TGTGCCATCAGTGCCGGAGCGGGCGGCTACAATGAGCAGTTCTTC; cdr3_aa: CAISAGAGGYNEQFF
v_call: TRBV28; j_call: TRBJ2-2; d_call: -; clone_size: once; cdr3_nt: TGTGCCACCGGGACTCCCATCACCGGGGAGCTGTTTTTT; cdr3_aa: CATGTPITGELFF
v_call: TRBV11-2; j_call: TRBJ1-3; d_call: -; clone_size: -; cdr3_nt: TGTGCCAGCAGCGCCGCTGAGGTCTCTGGAAACACCATATATTTT; cdr3_aa: CASSAAEVSGNTIYF
v_call: TRBV6-5; j_call: TRBJ1-1; d_call: -; clone_size: few; cdr3_nt: TGTGCCAGCAGGGGCTTAGTAGCGATGAACACTGAAGCTTTCTTT; cdr3_aa: CASRGLVAMNTEAFF
v_call: TRBV19; j_call: TRBJ2-3; d_call: -; clone_size: -; cdr3_nt: TGTGCCAGTAGTATAGGAGGTAGTGGTACGCAGTATTTT; cdr3_aa: CASSIGGSGTQYF
v_call: TRBV28; j_call: TRBJ1-4; d_call: -; clone_size: -; cdr3_nt: TGTGCCAGCAGTCCCAGACAGACCTTGGGGGGACTGTTTTTT; cdr3_aa: CASSPRQTLGGLFF
v_call: TRBV11-1; j_call: TRBJ2-3; d_call: TRBD2; clone_size: -; cdr3_nt: TGTGCCAGCAGACCTAGCGGCGCCACAGATACGCAGTATTTT; cdr3_aa: CASRPSGATDTQYF
v_call: TRBV29-1; j_call: TRBJ2-7; d_call: TRBD1; clone_size: -; cdr3_nt: TGCAGCGCCGTAAAGATGACAGGGACCTACGAGCAGTACTTC; cdr3_aa: CSAVKMTGTYEQYF
v_call: TRBV19; j_call: TRBJ2-5; d_call: TRBD2; clone_size: -; cdr3_nt: TGTGCCAGTAGTAAGGGACTAGCGGGACGGGAGACCCAGTACTTC; cdr3_aa: CASSKGLAGRETQYF
v_call: TRBV7-9; j_call: TRBJ2-2; d_call: -; clone_size: few; cdr3_nt: TGTGCCAGCAGCTTCAGGGTCGGGGAGCTGTTTTTT; cdr3_aa: CASSFRVGELFF
v_call: TRBV6-2/TRBV6-3; j_call: TRBJ1-1; d_call: -; clone_size: -; cdr3_nt: TGTGCCAGCAGTACGAGTATCGGGGGAGGCACTGAAGCTTTCTTT; cdr3_aa: CASSTSIGGGTEAFF
v_call: TRBV11-2; j_call: TRBJ2-7; d_call: TRBD2; clone_size: -; cdr3_nt: TGTGCCAGCAGCTTAGGAACTAGCGGAGTCTCCTACGAGCAGTACTTC; cdr3_aa: CASSLGTSGVSYEQYF
v_call: TRBV5-1; j_call: TRBJ1-6; d_call: -; clone_size: -; cdr3_nt: TGCGCCAGCAGCCCCTCGACAGTAGACGGGTCACCCCTCCACTTT; cdr3_aa: CASSPSTVDGSPLHF
v_call: TRBV7-6; j_call: TRBJ2-3; d_call: TRBD2; clone_size: -; cdr3_nt: TGTGCCAGCAGTCCCGGGACTAGCGGCGGATCCACAGATACGCAGTATTTT; cdr3_aa: CASSPGTSGGSTDTQYF
v_call: TRBV6-1; j_call: TRBJ2-5; d_call: -; clone_size: -; cdr3_nt: TGTGCCAGCAGTGAAGTCCAGGGGAGTGAGCTCCAAGAGACCCAGTACTTC; cdr3_aa: CASSEVQGSELQETQYF